One and the same sample provided the 21 T cell receptor beta chains below, sequenced in a study of blood T cell repertoires in COVID-19. The repertoire was sequenced with immunoSEQ multiplex PCR; TCRdb's copy has only in-frame clones and lacks some. The table lists roughly 100,000 clones, 85% to 90% of them singletons, with about 5.1% in the top ten. The sample taken for sequencing was peripheral blood. The receptors come from a human donor in a cohort sampled during active COVID-19.

The chain employs TRBV16 and TRBJ1-5; 10 bases agree with TRBD1. In germline, CDR1 is KGHSY, CDR2 FQNENV. This CDR3 contains 18 residues. V lost 4 bases, J lost 1 base, and 10 bases stayed unmatched. The CDR3 nucleotides read TGTGCCAGCAGCCGAGGGACAGGGGCCGCGTCGAGCAATCAGCCCCAGCATTTT. Translated, it gives CASSRGTGAASSNQPQHF.

The V gene is TRBV6-5, the J gene TRBJ1-1; D is unclear. Per the germline V gene, CDR1 is MNHEY and CDR2 is SVGAGI. This CDR3 comprises 15 residues. Trimming pared 6 bases from V and 2 bases from J, leaving 16 bases between. This CDR3 is CASRTTGRSNTEAFF. CDR3 in DNA: TGTGCCAGCAGGACCACTGGAAGGAGTAACACTGAAGCTTTCTTT.

This chain connects TRBV7-2 to TRBJ2-1; TRBD2 aligns across 12 bases. The V segment lost 6 bases and the J segment 7 bases; nucleotides outside the gene matches: 7. Germline V lookup: CDR1 SGHTA, CDR2 FQGNSA. This CDR3 comprises 15 residues. Here the CDR3 reads CASSPTGTSGNEQFF. The CDR3 DNA reads as TGTGCCAGCAGTCCTACCGGGACTAGCGGGAATGAGCAGTTCTTC.

The chain couples TRBV4-3 to TRBJ1-3; TRBD1 agrees at 8 bases. CDR3 length: 15 residues. The J segment lost 2 bases and the V segment lost 3 bases, leaving 3 bases of the junction unmatched. CDR1 is LGHNA and CDR2 is YSLEER in the germline V gene. The CDR3 protein is CASSQVTGAGNTIYF. CDR3 sequence (DNA): TGCGCCAGCAGCCAGGTGACAGGGGCTGGAAACACCATATATTTT.

V usage is TRBV12-3 or TRBV12-4 and J usage is TRBJ1-3; D is undetermined. Trimming left V 3 bases short and J 6 bases short, with 9 bases between. CDR3 length: 13 amino acids. The CDR3 loop is CASSLGQQNTIYF. CDR3 sequence (DNA): TGTGCCAGCAGTTTGGGCCAGCAAAACACCATATATTTT.

The chain employs TRBV24-1 and TRBJ2-4, with 8 bases fitting TRBD2. The CDR3 consists of 16 residues. The germline V gene encodes CDR1 KGHDR and CDR2 SFDVKD. The V segment lost 5 bases and the J segment 3 bases; nucleotides outside the gene matches: 8. The CDR3: CATSAGGRRDKNIQYF. CDR3 bases: TGTGCCACCAGTGCGGGGGGGCGTAGGGACAAAAACATTCAGTACTTC.

The chain recombines TRBV9 with TRBJ1-3, with TRBD1 matching over 8 bases. CDR3 length equals 15 residues. The junction had 3 bases not matched to a gene; V was cut back by 4 bases and J by 0 bases. CDR1 SGDLS and CDR2 YYNGEE come from the germline V gene. The CDR3 coding sequence is TGTGCCAGCAGCCCAGGGACAGGCTCTGGAAACACCATATATTTT. Translation gives CASSPGTGSGNTIYF.

The chain links TRBV2 to TRBJ1-1, with no clear D. The V and J ends lost 7 bases and 5 bases respectively, with 17 bases between them. Per the germline V gene, CDR1 is SNHLY and CDR2 is FYNNEI. CDR3 length: 14 amino acids. CDR3 amino acids: CASTITRSSTEAFF. In DNA, the CDR3 is TGTGCCAGCACCATAACACGAAGTTCTACTGAAGCTTTCTTT.

The CDR3 sequence is CASSPGRRTDTDTQYF. CDR3 coding DNA: TGTGCCAGCAGCCCGGGCCGCCGGACAGACACAGATACGCAGTATTTT. This chain connects TRBV7-3 to TRBJ2-3; D perhaps matches TRBD1 (6 bases). Germline V gene lookup returns CDR1 SGHTA and CDR2 FQGTGA. The CDR3 has 16 amino acids. V lost 5 bases to trimming and J lost 2 bases, with 17 bases between them.

The chain joins TRBV28 to TRBJ2-3; TRBD1 matches 9 bases. V shed 6 bases, J shed 6 bases, and the junction held 7 bases outside the gene matches. Germline assignment: CDR1 MDHEN and CDR2 SYDVKM. The CDR3 is 14 residues long. The chain's CDR3 is CASSDGQGRDTQYF. In DNA, the CDR3 is TGTGCCAGCAGCGATGGACAGGGGAGGGATACGCAGTATTTT.

The chain carries TRBV7-3 and TRBJ2-1, with 15 positions matching TRBD2. Germline V lookup: CDR1 SGHTA, CDR2 FQGTGA. Losses at the gene ends were 5 bases for V and 6 bases for J; bases not matched to a gene: 2. The CDR3 runs to 15 residues. CDR3 nucleotide sequence: TGTGCCAGCAGCCGGACTAGCGGGAGGGTCAATGAGCAGTTCTTC. Translated: CASSRTSGRVNEQFF.

The chain combines TRBV2 with TRBJ1-1; D perhaps matches TRBD1 (5 bases). The V gene's germline CDR1 is SNHLY and CDR2 FYNNEI. Trimming removed 6 bases at V and 3 bases at J, with 11 bases between. This CDR3 is built from 13 residues. The chain's CDR3 is CASRGDRYTEAFF. The CDR3 DNA reads as TGTGCCAGCAGAGGAGACAGATACACTGAAGCTTTCTTT.

The V call is TRBV18, the J call TRBJ1-2; D call uncertain. V lost 3 bases and J 4 bases, leaving 15 bases between the germline ends. CDR1 is KGHSH and CDR2 is LQKENI in the germline V gene. The CDR3 is 15 residues long. The CDR3 region has the DNA TGTGCCAGCTCACCCAGGCCCGAGGGCCTCTATGGCTACACCTTC. Translated, it gives CASSPRPEGLYGYTF.

The V and J genes are TRBV18 and TRBJ2-7, with 7 positions matching TRBD1. With V trimmed by 4 bases and J by 2 bases, 2 bases remained unmatched. This CDR3 spans 13 amino acids. The germline gives CDR1 KGHSH, CDR2 LQKENI. The CDR3 sequence: CASSQTGTYEQYF. In DNA, the CDR3 is TGTGCCAGCTCACAGACAGGGACCTACGAGCAGTACTTC.

The J gene is TRBJ2-1, the V gene TRBV6-4; TRBD2 aligns across 9 bases. CDR3 size: 16 residues. V trimming: 6 bases; J trimming: 3 bases; junction bases outside the gene matches: 9. CDR1 and CDR2 from the germline V gene are MRHNA and SNTAGT. CDR3 protein: CASSYLGLADYNEQFF. For the CDR3, the DNA is TGTGCCAGCAGCTACTTGGGACTAGCCGACTACAATGAGCAGTTCTTC.

V and J are TRBV10-2 and TRBJ1-1; weak D call: TRBD1 (6 bases). The CDR3 length is 15 residues. The V gene lost 6 bases and the J gene lost 0 bases, with 14 bases spanning the gap. The V gene's germline CDR1 is WSHSY and CDR2 SAAADI. As DNA, the CDR3 is TGCGCCAGCAGGACAGGATGGGGCATGAACACTGAAGCTTTCTTT. It yields the protein CASRTGWGMNTEAFF.

This clone was seen only a few times. This chain joins TRBV29-1 and TRBJ2-1, with TRBD2 identical over 14 bases. The germline gives CDR1 SQVTM, CDR2 ANQGSEA. J gave up 7 bases and V 5 bases, and 7 bases lay outside the gene matches. This CDR3 has 15 amino acids. The CDR3 bases are TGCAGCGTTTTATCGGGGACTAGCGGGAGTAATGAGCAGTTCTTC. It specifies CSVLSGTSGSNEQFF.

The chain has TRBV2 and TRBJ1-2, with TRBD1 as a possible D gene (5 bases). Germline CDR1 reads SNHLY; CDR2 reads FYNNEI. CDR3 length: 14 residues. Trimming stripped 6 bases from V and 2 bases from J, with 13 bases between. CDR3 residues: CASRTSTANYGYTF. The CDR3 coding sequence is TGTGCCAGCAGGACCTCGACAGCAAACTATGGCTACACCTTC.

This clone was recorded a few times. The CDR3 DNA follows: TGTGCCAGCGGCTCAGGGTTTCGGGACACCGGGGAGCTGTTTTTT. Protein product: CASGSGFRDTGELFF. V gene TRBV28 combines with J gene TRBJ2-2; TRBD1 is a possible D gene (5 bases). In germline, CDR1 is MDHEN, CDR2 SYDVKM. The CDR3 has 15 residues. Trimming removed 8 bases from V and 3 bases from J, with 16 bases in between.

V is TRBV6-1 and J is TRBJ1-2, with 9 bases aligning to TRBD1. The CDR3 is 17 amino acids. J gave up 2 bases and V 2 bases, and 9 bases lay outside the gene matches. Per the germline V gene, CDR1 is MNHNS and CDR2 is SASEGT. CDR3 region: CASSEMGDRAFNYGYTF. The CDR3 nucleotides read TGTGCCAGCAGTGAAATGGGGGACAGGGCGTTCAACTATGGCTACACCTTC.

The chain has TRBV18 and TRBJ2-5, with 8 bases lining up with TRBD2. Trimming removed 2 bases from V and 4 bases from J; junction bases left unmatched: 12. The CDR3 length is 17 residues. The germline CDR1 and CDR2 sequences are KGHSH and LQKENI. CDR3 sequence reads: CASSPVVRSGLGETQYF. CDR3 nucleotides: TGTGCCAGCTCACCAGTAGTGCGGTCGGGACTAGGAGAGACCCAGTACTTC. Full variable domain (remainder filled in from reference TRBV18 and TRBJ2-5): NAGVMQNPRHLVRRRGQEARLRCSPMKGHSHVYWYRQLPEEGLKFMVYLQKENIIDESGMPKERFSAEFPKEGPSILRIQQVVRGDSAAYFCASSPVVRSGLGETQYFGPGTRLLVL.